This T cell receptor beta chain was found in a study of cytomegalovirus exposure and HLA in healthy donors. The PCR had 60 Vbeta and 13 Jbeta primers. Generated by immunoSEQ multiplex PCR, the TCRdb table keeps only in-frame clones and is missing some. The data show tens of thousands of clones, about three quarters seen once. The sequenced sample consisted of PBMCs. The sequence derives from a middle-aged man in good health and CMV-seronegative.

For the CDR3, the DNA is TGTGCCAGCAGCAATACGGTTGGAGGTGAAGCTTTCTTT. Translation gives CASSNTVGGEAFF. The chain has TRBV6-5 and TRBJ1-1; D not resolved. The ends were cut back, 6 bases at V and 7 bases at J, with 15 bases in the middle. The germline V gene encodes CDR1 MNHEY and CDR2 SVGAGI. This CDR3 contains 13 residues.